This T cell receptor (beta chain) was recorded in a study of T-cell reconstitution after alpha-beta-depleted transplantation in children. This clonotype was detected only a few times. In germline, CDR1 is KGHSH, CDR2 LQKENI. The CDR3 spans 13 residues. V was trimmed by 9 bases and J by 10 bases, leaving 18 bases between them. It was with unique molecular identifiers that the TCRbeta library was prepared. Using its own MiXCR run on the PCR reads, TCRdb lists one record per CDR3 protein. The data contain roughly 500,000 distinct CDR3 sequences, 30% to 35% of them seen just once; the ten biggest clones take up roughly 2.5%.

V is TRBV18 and J is TRBJ1-4, with D unclear. The sequence derives from a human donor who donated a stem cell graft to a child with aplastic anemia. This specimen consisted of PBMCs from the stem cell graft donor, obtained from the stem cell graft. In DNA form, the CDR3 reads TGTGCCAGTTCGGACGGAGCAGACGGAAAACTGTTTTTT. Residues: CASSDGADGKLFF.